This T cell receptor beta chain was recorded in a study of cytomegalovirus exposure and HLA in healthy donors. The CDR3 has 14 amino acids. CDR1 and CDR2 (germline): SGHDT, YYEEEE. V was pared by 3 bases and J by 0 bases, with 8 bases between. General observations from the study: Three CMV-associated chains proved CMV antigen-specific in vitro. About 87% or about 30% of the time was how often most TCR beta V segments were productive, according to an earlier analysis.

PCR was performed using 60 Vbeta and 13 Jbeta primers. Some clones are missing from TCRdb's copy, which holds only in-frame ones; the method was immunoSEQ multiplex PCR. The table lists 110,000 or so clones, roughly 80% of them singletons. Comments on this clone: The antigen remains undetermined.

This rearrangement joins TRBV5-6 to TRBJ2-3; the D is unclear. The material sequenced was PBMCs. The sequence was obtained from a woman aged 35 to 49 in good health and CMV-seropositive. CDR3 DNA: TGTGCCAGCAGCTACTTAGAGAGCACAGATACGCAGTATTTT. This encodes CASSYLESTDTQYF. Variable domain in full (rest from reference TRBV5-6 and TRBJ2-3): DAGVTQSPTHLIKTRGQQVTLRCSPKSGHDTVSWYQQALGQGPQFIFQYYEEEERQRGNFPDRFSGHQFPNYSSELNVNALLLGDSALYLCASSYLESTDTQYFGPGTRLTVL.